This TCR beta chain was observed in a study of OX40 agonist ivuxolimab in advanced cancers. Whole-study results and caveats: Clonal expansion was seen in CD4+ and CD8+ blood T cells by week 6 at 0.1 to 3.0 mg/kg.

Concerning this clone: Antigen: not known.

Profiled with immunoSEQ multiplex PCR; TCRdb holds only in-frame clones, not every one. The sample yields tens of thousands of clones, roughly 87% seen once. The sample was CD4+ or CD8+ T cells sorted from blood, taken in a trial of the OX40 agonist ivuxolimab. This TCR was sampled from an adult with an advanced solid tumor such as melanoma, head and neck, liver or kidney cancer.

The CDR3 DNA sequence: TGTGCCAGCCATCTGGGGGGAAATCAGCCCCAGCATTTT. As protein: CASHLGGNQPQHF. The rearrangement uses TRBV6-1 and TRBJ1-5, with D perhaps matching TRBD1 (5 bases). V dropped 8 bases and J dropped 4 bases, with 12 bases sitting between them. From germline, CDR1 is MNHNS and CDR2 SASEGT. CDR3 length equals 13 residues.